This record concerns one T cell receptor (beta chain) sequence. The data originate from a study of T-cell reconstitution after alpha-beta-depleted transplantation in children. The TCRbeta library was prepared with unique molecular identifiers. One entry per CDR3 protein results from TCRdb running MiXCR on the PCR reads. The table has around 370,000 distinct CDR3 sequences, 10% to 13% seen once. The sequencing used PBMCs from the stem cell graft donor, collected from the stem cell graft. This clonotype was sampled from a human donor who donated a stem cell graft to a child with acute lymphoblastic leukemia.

DNA for the CDR3: TGCAGTGCTAGACTTTGGACTAGCGGGAGAGGAGATACGCAGTATTTT. As protein: CSARLWTSGRGDTQYF. This chain uses TRBV20-1 with TRBJ2-3; 13 nucleotides align to TRBD2. After removal of 2 bases from V and 5 bases from J, the junction contained 7 bases not matched to a gene. The CDR3 spans 16 residues. The germline V gene encodes CDR1 DFQATT and CDR2 SNEGSKA (reference sequence).